This entry concerns a single T cell receptor beta chain. TCRdb's table, derived via immunoSEQ multiplex PCR, lists solely in-frame clones and lacks some. Altogether under 150,000 clones are present, 88% being singletons, with the ten largest covering less than 4%. This record comes from a study of control samples from healthy donors and cancer patients. Germline V CDR1 and CDR2: SQVTM, ANQGSEA. The V end lost 4 bases, the J end lost 1 base, and 9 bases lay between the germline ends. The length of the CDR3 is 13 residues. The sample was blood. V is TRBV29-1 and J is TRBJ2-3; D unclear. The TCR sequence derives from a middle-aged man in good health. The CDR3 protein is CSVGVFRTDTQYF. CDR3 nucleotides: TGCAGCGTTGGGGTCTTTCGCACAGATACGCAGTATTTT.